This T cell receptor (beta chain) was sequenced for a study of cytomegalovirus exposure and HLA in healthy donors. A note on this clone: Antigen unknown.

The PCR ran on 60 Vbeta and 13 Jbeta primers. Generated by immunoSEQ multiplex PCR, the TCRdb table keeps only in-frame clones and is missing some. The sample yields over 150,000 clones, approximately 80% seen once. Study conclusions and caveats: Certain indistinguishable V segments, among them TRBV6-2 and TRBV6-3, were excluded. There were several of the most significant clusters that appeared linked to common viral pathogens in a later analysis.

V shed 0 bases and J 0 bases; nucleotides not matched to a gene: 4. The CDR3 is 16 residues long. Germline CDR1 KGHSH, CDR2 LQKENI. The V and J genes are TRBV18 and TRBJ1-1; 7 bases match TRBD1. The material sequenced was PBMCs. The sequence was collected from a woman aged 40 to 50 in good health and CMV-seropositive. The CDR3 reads CASSPPSTGMNTEAFF. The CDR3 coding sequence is TGTGCCAGCTCACCACCTTCGACAGGGATGAACACTGAAGCTTTCTTT.